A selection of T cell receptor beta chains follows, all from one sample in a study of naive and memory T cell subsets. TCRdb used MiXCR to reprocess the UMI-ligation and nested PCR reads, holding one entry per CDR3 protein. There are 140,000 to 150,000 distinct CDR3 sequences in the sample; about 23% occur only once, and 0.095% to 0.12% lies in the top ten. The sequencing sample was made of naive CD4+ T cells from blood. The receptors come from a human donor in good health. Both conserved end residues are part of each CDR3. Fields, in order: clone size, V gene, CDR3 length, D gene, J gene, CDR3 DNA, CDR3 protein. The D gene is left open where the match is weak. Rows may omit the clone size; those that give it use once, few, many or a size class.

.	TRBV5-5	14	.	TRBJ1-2	TGTGCCAGCAGCCACAGTAATTCTAACTATGGCTACACCTTC	CASSHSNSNYGYTF
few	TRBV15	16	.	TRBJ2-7	TGTGCCACCAGCAGCTCCCCGACTGTGGGAGCCTACGAGCAGTACTTC	CATSSSPTVGAYEQYF
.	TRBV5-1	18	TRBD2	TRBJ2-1	TGCGCCAGCAAACTACCGGGACTAGCGGGAGGAGAGGGAAATGAGCAGTTCTTC	CASKLPGLAGGEGNEQFF
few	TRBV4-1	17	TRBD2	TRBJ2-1	TGCGCCAGCAGCCAAAGACTAGCGGGAGTGTCCTACAATGAGCAGTTCTTC	CASSQRLAGVSYNEQFF
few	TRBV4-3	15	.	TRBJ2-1	TGCGCCAGCAGCTTAAATCCCCCAACCTACAATGAGCAGTTCTTC	CASSLNPPTYNEQFF
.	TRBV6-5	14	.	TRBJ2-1	TGTGCCAGCAGTTACGCGGTGTCATACGGTGAGCAGTTCTTC	CASSYAVSYGEQFF
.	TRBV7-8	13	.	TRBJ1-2	TGTGCCAGCAGACCGGATACAAACTATGGCTACACCTTC	CASRPDTNYGYTF
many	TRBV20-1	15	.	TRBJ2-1	TGCAGTGCTAGAGAACCCAATAGCGCCCACAATGAGCAGTTCTTC	CSAREPNSAHNEQFF
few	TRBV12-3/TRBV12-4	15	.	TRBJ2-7	TGTGCCAGCAGTTTATCCCAGAGGAGCTCCTACGAGCAGTACTTC	CASSLSQRSSYEQYF
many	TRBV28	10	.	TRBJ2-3	TGTGCCATCGGGAGAAATACGCAGTATTTT	CAIGRNTQYF
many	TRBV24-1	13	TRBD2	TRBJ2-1	TGTGCCACCAGTGATTTTCTAGCGGGTGAGCAGTTCTTC	CATSDFLAGEQFF
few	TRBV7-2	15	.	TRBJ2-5	TGTGCCAGCAGCTTAACCGGGACGGTCCAAGAGACCCAGTACTTC	CASSLTGTVQETQYF
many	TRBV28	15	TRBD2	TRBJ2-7	TGTGCCAGCAGTTTAGTGTCTAGCGGGTCCTACGAGCAGTACTTC	CASSLVSSGSYEQYF
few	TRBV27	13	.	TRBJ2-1	TGTGCCAGCAGCCTTAGGCCCCTCGGCGGGCAGTTCTTC	CASSLRPLGGQFF
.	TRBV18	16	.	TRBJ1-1	TGTGCCAGCTCACTGAACTCACAGGGTATACCCGGTGAAGCTTTCTTT	CASSLNSQGIPGEAFF
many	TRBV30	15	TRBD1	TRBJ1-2	TGTGCCAGATCCGGGACAGGGGATGCTGGCTATGGCTACACCTTC	CARSGTGDAGYGYTF
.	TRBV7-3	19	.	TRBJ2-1	TGTGCCAGCAGCTTAACTGGGGTCCCTAGCGTCAGCTCCTACAATGAGCAGTTCTTC	CASSLTGVPSVSSYNEQFF
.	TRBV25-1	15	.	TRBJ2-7	TGTGCCAGCATGTCCACCAGAAGAAGGGAGTTCGAGCAGTACTTC	CASMSTRRREFEQYF